The clone carrying this T cell receptor (beta chain) was recorded at least ten times. Its target is not known. These data belong to a study of regulatory T cells in long-lasting Graves disease. Study-level points and caveats: Repertoires from persistent disease leaned toward TRBV28, TRBJ1-2 and TRBJ2-5. Persistent patients shared more public clonotypes (around 3,000) than new patients (approximately 900).

The time point is: newly diagnosed GD, antithyroid drugs for less than 3 months. Researchers made the TCR library from RNA that was extracted from PBMCs. Arm-PCR of CDR3 regions and iRepertoire HTBI primers were used to build TCR beta libraries. MiXCR, run by TCRdb on the multiplex PCR reads, gives a single entry per CDR3 protein. The sample carries approximately 440,000 distinct CDR3 sequences, 16% recorded once. Trimming took 6 bases from V and 5 from J, leaving 23 bases between them. The CDR3 is 17 amino acids. The same data also contributed to another study, on T cells in Graves' hyperthyroidism and ophthalmopathy. That source reports: Patients aged 18 to 65 had newly diagnosed hyperthyroidism of under 2 months' duration. Classification by a 13 V-J model distinguished ophthalmopathy from stable hyperthyroidism.

The source material was peripheral blood mononuclear cells (PBMCs), sampled at new diagnosis, from a patient treated with antithyroid drugs. This clonotype was obtained from a man in his forties with Graves disease. This chain joins TRBV12-3 or TRBV12-4 and TRBJ2-1; tentatively, D is TRBD1 or TRBD2 (5 bases each). CDR3 DNA: TGTGCCAGCAGCCACATCTCCGGGACCCCACGAAACAATGAGCAGTTCTTC. Its protein is CASSHISGTPRNNEQFF.